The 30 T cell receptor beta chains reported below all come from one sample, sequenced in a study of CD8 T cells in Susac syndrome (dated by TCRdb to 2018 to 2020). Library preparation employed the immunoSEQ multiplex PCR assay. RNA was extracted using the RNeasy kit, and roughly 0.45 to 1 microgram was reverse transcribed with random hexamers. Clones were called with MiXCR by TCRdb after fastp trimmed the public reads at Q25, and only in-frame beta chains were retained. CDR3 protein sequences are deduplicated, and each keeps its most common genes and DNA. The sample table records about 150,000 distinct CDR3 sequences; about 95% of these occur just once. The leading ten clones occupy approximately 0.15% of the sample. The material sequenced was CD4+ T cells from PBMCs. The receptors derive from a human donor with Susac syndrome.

The CDR3, as DNA: TGTGCCAGTAGACTGATCATCGGGGACACTGAAGCTTTCTTT. Amino acids: CASRLIIGDTEAFF. V gene TRBV12-3 or TRBV12-4 combines with J gene TRBJ1-1; D gene unclear. This CDR3 is built from 14 residues. V was trimmed by 9 bases and J by 3 bases, leaving 17 bases between them.

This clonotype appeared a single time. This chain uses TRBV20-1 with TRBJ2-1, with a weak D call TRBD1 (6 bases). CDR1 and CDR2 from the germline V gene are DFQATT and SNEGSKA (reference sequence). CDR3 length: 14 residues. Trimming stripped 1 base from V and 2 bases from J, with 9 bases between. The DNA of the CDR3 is TGCAGTGCTAGAGGGGGGCTCCCCTACAATGAGCAGTTCTTC. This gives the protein CSARGGLPYNEQFF.

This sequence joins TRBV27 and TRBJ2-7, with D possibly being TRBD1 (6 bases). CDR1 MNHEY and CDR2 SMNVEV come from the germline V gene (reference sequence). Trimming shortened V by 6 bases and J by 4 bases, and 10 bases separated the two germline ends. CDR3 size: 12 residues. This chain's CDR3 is CASSRGIYEQYF. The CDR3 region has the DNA TGTGCCAGCAGCAGGGGCATTTACGAGCAGTACTTC.

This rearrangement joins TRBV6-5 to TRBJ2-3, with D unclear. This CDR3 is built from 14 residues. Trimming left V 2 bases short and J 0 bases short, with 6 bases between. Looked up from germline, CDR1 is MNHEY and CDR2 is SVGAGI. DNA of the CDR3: TGTGCCAGCAGTTACGCGGATAGCACAGATACGCAGTATTTT. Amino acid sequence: CASSYADSTDTQYF.

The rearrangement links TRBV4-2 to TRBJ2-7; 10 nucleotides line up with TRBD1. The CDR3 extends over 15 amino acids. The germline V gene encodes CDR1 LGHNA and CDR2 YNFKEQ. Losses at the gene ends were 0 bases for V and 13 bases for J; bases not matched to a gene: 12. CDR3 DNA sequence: TGTGCCAGCAGCCAAGAAGGCGGGACAGGGGAAGGCCTTTACTTC. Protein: CASSQEGGTGEGLYF.

CDR3 nucleotide sequence: TGCAGCGTCTTAGGTGGGAATTCGAACACCGGGGAGCTGTTTTTT. Protein: CSVLGGNSNTGELFF. V is TRBV29-1 and J is TRBJ2-2; D remains ambiguous. CDR1 is SQVTM and CDR2 is ANQGSEA in the germline V gene. V lost 6 bases and J 0 bases, leaving 14 bases between the germline ends. This CDR3 spans 15 amino acids.

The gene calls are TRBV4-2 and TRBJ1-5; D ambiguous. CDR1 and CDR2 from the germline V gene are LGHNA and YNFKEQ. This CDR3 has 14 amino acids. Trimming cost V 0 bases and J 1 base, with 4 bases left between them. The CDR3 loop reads CASSQESSNQPQHF. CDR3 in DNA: TGTGCCAGCAGCCAAGAGTCGAGCAATCAGCCCCAGCATTTT.

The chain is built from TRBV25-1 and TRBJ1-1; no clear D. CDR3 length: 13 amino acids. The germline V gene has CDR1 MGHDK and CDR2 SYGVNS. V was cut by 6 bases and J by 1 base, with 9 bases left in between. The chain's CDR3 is CASSAGANTEAFF. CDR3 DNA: TGTGCCAGCAGCGCGGGTGCGAACACTGAAGCTTTCTTT.

The DNA of the CDR3 is TGTGCCGCCCGTGAGGGGGATGGCAATCAGCCCCAGCATTTT. It yields the protein CAAREGDGNQPQHF. This chain uses TRBV19 with TRBJ1-5; weak D call: TRBD1 (6 bases). Germline V gene data show CDR1 as LNHDA and CDR2 as SQIVND (reference sequence). The CDR3 has 14 residues. Trimming pared 11 bases from V and 2 bases from J, leaving 16 bases between.

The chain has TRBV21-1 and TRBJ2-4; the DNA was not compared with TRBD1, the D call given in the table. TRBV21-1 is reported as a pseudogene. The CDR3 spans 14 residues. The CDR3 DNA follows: TGTGCCAGCAGCAAGGGGACAGACAAAAACATTCAGTACTTC. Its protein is CASSKGTDKNIQYF.

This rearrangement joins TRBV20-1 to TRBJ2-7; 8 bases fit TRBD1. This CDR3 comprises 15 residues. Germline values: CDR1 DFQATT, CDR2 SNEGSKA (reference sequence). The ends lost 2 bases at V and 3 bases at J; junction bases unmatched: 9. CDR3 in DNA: TGCAGTGCTAGACCCGGACAGGGTTTGAGCTACGAGCAGTACTTC. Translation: CSARPGQGLSYEQYF.

This CDR3 reads CASSQEQGRQGDTQYF. CDR3 coding DNA: TGTGCCAGCAGCCAAGAACAGGGCCGGCAGGGAGATACGCAGTATTTT. The chain links TRBV4-2 to TRBJ2-3; D perhaps matches TRBD1 (6 bases). CDR1 and CDR2 (germline): LGHNA, YNFKEQ. Trimming pared 0 bases from V and 5 bases from J, leaving 15 bases between. The CDR3 spans 16 residues.

The CDR3 bases are TGTGCCAGCAGCCAAGAGTCTAGCGGGGGGGCCAACTCCTACGAGCAGTACTTC. Its protein is CASSQESSGGANSYEQYF. The chain links TRBV4-2 to TRBJ2-7; TRBD2 matches at 12 bases. With 0 bases clipped from V and 0 bases from J, the junction kept 6 bases outside the gene matches. Germline V CDR1 and CDR2: LGHNA, YNFKEQ. The CDR3 loop spans 18 amino acids.

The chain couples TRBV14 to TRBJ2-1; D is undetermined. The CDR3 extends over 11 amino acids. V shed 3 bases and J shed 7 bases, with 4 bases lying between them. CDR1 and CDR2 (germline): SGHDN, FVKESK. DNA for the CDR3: TGTGCCAGCAGCCAGATGAATGAGCAGTTCTTC. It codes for CASSQMNEQFF. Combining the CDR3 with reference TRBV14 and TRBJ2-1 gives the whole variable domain EAGVTQFPSHSVIEKGQTVTLRCDPISGHDNLYWYRRVMGKEIKFLLHFVKESKQDESGMPNNRFLAERTGGTYSTLKVQPAELEDSGVYFCASSQMNEQFFGPGTRLTVL.

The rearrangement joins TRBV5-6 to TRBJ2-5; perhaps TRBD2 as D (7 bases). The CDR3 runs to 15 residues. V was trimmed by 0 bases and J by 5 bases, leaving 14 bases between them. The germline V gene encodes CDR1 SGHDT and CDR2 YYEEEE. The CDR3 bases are TGTGCCAGCAGCTTGGATGGGGGGGGCAGGGAGACCCAGTACTTC. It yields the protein CASSLDGGGRETQYF. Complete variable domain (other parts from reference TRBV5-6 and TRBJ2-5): DAGVTQSPTHLIKTRGQQVTLRCSPKSGHDTVSWYQQALGQGPQFIFQYYEEEERQRGNFPDRFSGHQFPNYSSELNVNALLLGDSALYLCASSLDGGGRETQYFGPGTRLLVL.

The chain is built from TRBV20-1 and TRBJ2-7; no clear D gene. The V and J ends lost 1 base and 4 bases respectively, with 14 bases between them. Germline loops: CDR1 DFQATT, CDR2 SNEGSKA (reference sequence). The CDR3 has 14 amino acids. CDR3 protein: CSARGMGNIYEQYF. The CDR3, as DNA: TGCAGTGCTAGAGGGATGGGGAATATTTACGAGCAGTACTTC.

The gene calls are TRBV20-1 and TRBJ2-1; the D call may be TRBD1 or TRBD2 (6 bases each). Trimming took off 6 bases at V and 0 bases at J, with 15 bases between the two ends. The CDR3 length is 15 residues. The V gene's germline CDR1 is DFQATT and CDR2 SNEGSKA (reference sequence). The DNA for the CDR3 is TGCAGTGCCGGGGGCAGGGCTAGCTCCTACAATGAGCAGTTCTTC. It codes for CSAGGRASSYNEQFF.

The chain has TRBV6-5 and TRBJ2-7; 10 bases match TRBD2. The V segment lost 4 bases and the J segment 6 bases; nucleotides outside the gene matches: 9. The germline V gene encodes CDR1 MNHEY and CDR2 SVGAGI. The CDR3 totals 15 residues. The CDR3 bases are TGTGCCAGCAGTTCCCCCTCTAGCGGGGGAAGCGAGCAGTACTTC. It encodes CASSSPSSGGSEQYF.

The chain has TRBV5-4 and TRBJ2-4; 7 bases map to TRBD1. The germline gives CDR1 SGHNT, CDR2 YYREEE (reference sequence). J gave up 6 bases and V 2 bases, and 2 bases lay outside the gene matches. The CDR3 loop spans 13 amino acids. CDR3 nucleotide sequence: TGTGCCAGCAGCTTCCCAGGGGGAAACATTCAGTACTTC. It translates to CASSFPGGNIQYF. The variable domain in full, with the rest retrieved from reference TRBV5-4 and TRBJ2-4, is ETGVTQSPTHLIKTRGQQVTLRCSSQSGHNTVSWYQQALGQGPQFIFQYYREEENGRGNFPPRFSGLQFPNYSSELNVNALELDDSALYLCASSFPGGNIQYFGAGTRLSVL.

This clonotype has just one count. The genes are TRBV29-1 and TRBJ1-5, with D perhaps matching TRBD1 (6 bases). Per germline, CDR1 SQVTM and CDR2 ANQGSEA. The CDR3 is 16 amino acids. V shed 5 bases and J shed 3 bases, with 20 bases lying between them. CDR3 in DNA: TGCAGCGTTACAATCAGGGGAGGGGGGTCCAATCAGCCCCAGCATTTT. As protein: CSVTIRGGGSNQPQHF. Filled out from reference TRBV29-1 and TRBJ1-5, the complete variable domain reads SAVISQKPSRDICQRGTSLTIQCQVDSQVTMMFWYRQQPGQSLTLIATANQGSEATYESGFVIDKFPISRPNLTFSTLTVSNMSPEDSSIYLCSVTIRGGGSNQPQHFGDGTRLSIL.

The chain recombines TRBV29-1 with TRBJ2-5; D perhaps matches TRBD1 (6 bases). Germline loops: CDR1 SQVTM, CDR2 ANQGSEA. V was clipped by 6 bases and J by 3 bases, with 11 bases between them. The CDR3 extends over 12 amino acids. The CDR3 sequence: CSVGRGKETQYF. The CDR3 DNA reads TGCAGCGTCGGCAGGGGCAAAGAGACCCAGTACTTC. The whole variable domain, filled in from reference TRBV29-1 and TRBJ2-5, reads SAVISQKPSRDICQRGTSLTIQCQVDSQVTMMFWYRQQPGQSLTLIATANQGSEATYESGFVIDKFPISRPNLTFSTLTVSNMSPEDSSIYLCSVGRGKETQYFGPGTRLLVL.

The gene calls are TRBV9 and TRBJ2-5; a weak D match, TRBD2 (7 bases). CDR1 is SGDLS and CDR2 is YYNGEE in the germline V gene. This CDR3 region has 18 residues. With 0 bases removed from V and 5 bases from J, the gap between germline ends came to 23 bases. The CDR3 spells CASSVGPGMRGPGETQYF. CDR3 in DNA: TGTGCCAGCAGCGTAGGTCCAGGGATGCGGGGGCCCGGGGAGACCCAGTACTTC.

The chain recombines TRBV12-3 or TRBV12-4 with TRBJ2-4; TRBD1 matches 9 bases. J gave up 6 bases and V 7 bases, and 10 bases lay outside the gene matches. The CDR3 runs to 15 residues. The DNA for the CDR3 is TGTGCCAGCACCACTAATAGGGGACAGGGAAACATTCAGTACTTC. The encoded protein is CASTTNRGQGNIQYF.

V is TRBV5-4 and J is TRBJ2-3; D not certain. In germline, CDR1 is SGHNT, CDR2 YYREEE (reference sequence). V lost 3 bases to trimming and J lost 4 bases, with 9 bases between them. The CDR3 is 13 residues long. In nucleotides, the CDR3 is TGTGCCAGCAGCTCGGCTGGCCCAGATACGCAGTATTTT. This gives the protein CASSSAGPDTQYF.

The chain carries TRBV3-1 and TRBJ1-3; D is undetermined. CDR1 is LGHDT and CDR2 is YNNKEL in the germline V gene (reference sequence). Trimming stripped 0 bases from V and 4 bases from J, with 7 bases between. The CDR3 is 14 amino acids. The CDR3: CASSQDVSGNTIYF. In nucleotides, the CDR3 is TGTGCCAGCAGCCAAGATGTATCGGGAAACACCATATATTTT. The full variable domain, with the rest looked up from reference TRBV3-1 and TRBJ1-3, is DTAVSQTPKYLVTQMGNDKSIKCEQNLGHDTMYWYKQDSKKFLKIMFSYNNKELIINETVPNRFSPKSPDKAHLNLHINSLELGDSAVYFCASSQDVSGNTIYFGEGSWLTVV.

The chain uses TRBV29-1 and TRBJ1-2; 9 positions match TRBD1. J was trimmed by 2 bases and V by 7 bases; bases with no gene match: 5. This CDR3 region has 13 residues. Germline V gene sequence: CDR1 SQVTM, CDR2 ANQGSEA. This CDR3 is CSGAQGANYGYTF. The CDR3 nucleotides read TGCAGCGGCGCACAGGGGGCCAACTATGGCTACACCTTC.

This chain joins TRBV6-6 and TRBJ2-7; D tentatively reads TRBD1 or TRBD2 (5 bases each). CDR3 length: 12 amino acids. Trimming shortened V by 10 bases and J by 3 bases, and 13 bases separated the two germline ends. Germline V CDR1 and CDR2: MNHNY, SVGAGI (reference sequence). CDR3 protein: CATQGANYEQYF. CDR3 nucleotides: TGTGCCACCCAGGGAGCTAACTACGAGCAGTACTTC.

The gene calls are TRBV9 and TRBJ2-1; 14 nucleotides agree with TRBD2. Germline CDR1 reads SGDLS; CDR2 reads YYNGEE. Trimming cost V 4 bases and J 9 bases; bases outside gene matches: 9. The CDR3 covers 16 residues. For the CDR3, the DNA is TGTGCCAGCAGCCAGCGCGGGACTAGCGGGGGTACTGAGCAGTTCTTC. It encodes CASSQRGTSGGTEQFF.

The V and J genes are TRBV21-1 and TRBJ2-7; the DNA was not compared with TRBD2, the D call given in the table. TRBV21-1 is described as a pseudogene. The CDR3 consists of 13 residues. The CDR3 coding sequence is TGTGCCAGGGGGACTCCCATAGGGTACGAGCAGTACTTC. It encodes CARGTPIGYEQYF.

The CDR3 is CASSPRQGLPYEQYF. In DNA form, the CDR3 reads TGTGCCAGCAGTCCGCGACAGGGTCTACCCTACGAGCAGTACTTC. The gene calls are TRBV27 and TRBJ2-7; 7 nucleotides agree with TRBD1. This CDR3 region has 15 residues. Trimming cost V 5 bases and J 2 bases; bases outside gene matches: 9. In germline, CDR1 is MNHEY, CDR2 SMNVEV (reference sequence).